Listed below are T cell receptor beta chains from one sample, sequenced in a study of blood T cell repertoires in COVID-19. Assay: immunoSEQ multiplex PCR; the TCRdb copy retains only in-frame clones and omits some. The table has 250,000 to 350,000 clones, about 88% seen once; the top ten hold around 12%. What was sequenced was peripheral blood. These receptors all stem from an older woman with acute or convalescent COVID-19. CDR3s leave out the opening cysteine and the closing phenylalanine or tryptophan.

V	J	CDR3
TRBV19	TRBJ2-1	ASSMRSSVAYNEQF
TRBV19	TRBJ2-1	ASTPPTSGSDEQF
TRBV11-2	TRBJ2-7	ASSTPQVSYEQY
TRBV7-9	TRBJ1-2	ASSTRDRVIGYT
TRBV7-3	TRBJ1-5	ASSPTGGDGPQH
TRBV7-9	TRBJ1-1	ASSRQGEAF
TRBV6-5	TRBJ2-7	ASSYSEWSLHEQY
TRBV2	TRBJ1-2	ASSSGTGVYGYT
TRBV6-5	TRBJ1-1	ASSYIGETEAF
TRBV28	TRBJ1-1	ASSPTGGANTEAF
TRBV21-1	TRBJ2-1	ASSKYFRGYNEQF
TRBV6-1	TRBJ1-5	ASSEQPRGGQPQH
TRBV9	TRBJ1-6	ASSVRGSHNSPLH
TRBV4-1	TRBJ2-2	ASTWTGGTGELF
TRBV5-4	TRBJ2-7	ASSHPSSGGLEQY
TRBV10-2	TRBJ2-1	ASSDSIWGSSYNEQF
TRBV14	TRBJ2-7	ASSQVDRLSYEQY
TRBV7-6	TRBJ2-3	ASSRDFPSTDTQY
TRBV27	TRBJ1-1	ASSPGQGAGYRTEAF
TRBV5-4	TRBJ1-3	ASSPGWEPGNTIY
TRBV11-1	TRBJ2-1	ASSAGFGEQF
TRBV5-6	TRBJ2-5	ASSLGVGQSQETQY
TRBV5-4	TRBJ1-2	ASSLIEANYGYT
TRBV28	TRBJ2-2	ASSFSSGRADTGELF
TRBV7-2	TRBJ1-4	ASSRDRGEKLF
TRBV29-1	TRBJ2-2	SVDSRNTGELF
TRBV4-2	TRBJ2-7	ASSQGVRTSVYEQY
TRBV3-1/TRBV3-2	TRBJ2-2	ASSRQERAGELF
TRBV9	TRBJ1-4	ASSGTGGVYEKLF
TRBV19	TRBJ2-3	ASSMRSGEDTQY
TRBV4-1	TRBJ2-1	ASSQARGIGEQF
TRBV6-6	TRBJ2-1	ASSRTQGQGAYNEQF
TRBV27	TRBJ1-4	ASSSHTAVGEKLF
TRBV14	TRBJ1-2	ASSQEQSASYGYT
TRBV18	TRBJ1-2	ASSPRQDYGYT
TRBV28	TRBJ1-1	ASTRGVLVTEAF
TRBV10-1	TRBJ1-5	ASRGLKRDQPQH
TRBV7-6	TRBJ2-1	ASSDFQDSSYNEQF
TRBV7-9	TRBJ2-7	ASRVTGLAGDEQY
TRBV7-2	TRBJ1-2	ASSLSLGQTDNYGYT
TRBV18	TRBJ1-2	ASSPRDSRYGYT
TRBV20-1	TRBJ2-1	SASPGGGPYNEQF
TRBV19	TRBJ1-6	ASSIDRGANSPLH
TRBV4-1	TRBJ1-5	ASSQEVTGDQPQH